The 27 T cell receptor beta chains listed next were all sequenced from one sample in a study of blood T cell repertoires in COVID-19. The protocol was immunoSEQ multiplex PCR, while the TCRdb copy is restricted to in-frame clones and leaves out a portion. The data hold 96,000 or so clones, with 70% to 90% observed a single time. The sequencing input was peripheral blood. The receptors were gathered from a woman older than 75 with acute or convalescent COVID-19.

The chain uses TRBV10-3 and TRBJ1-4; D unclear. Trimming pared 4 bases from V and 8 bases from J, leaving 14 bases between. This CDR3 has 14 amino acids. Germline V CDR1 and CDR2: ENHRY, SYGVKD. The CDR3 protein is CAISGHAAGEKLFF. The DNA of the CDR3 is TGTGCCATCAGTGGACACGCGGCGGGGGAAAAACTGTTTTTT.

The genes are TRBV27 and TRBJ1-1; D unclear. Trimming cost V 3 bases and J 4 bases, with 12 bases left between them. Germline CDR1 reads MNHEY; CDR2 reads SMNVEV (reference sequence). This CDR3 region has 14 residues. The CDR3: CASSFSGGGTEAFF. Here the CDR3 DNA reads TGTGCCAGCAGTTTTTCAGGTGGTGGCACTGAAGCTTTCTTT.

The chain recombines TRBV7-2 with TRBJ1-5; D unresolved. The germline gives CDR1 SGHTA, CDR2 FQGNSA. The CDR3 totals 15 residues. V was trimmed by 1 base and J by 0 bases, leaving 7 bases between them. The CDR3 reads CASSLGSDSNQPQHF. CDR3 sequence (DNA): TGTGCCAGCAGCTTAGGATCAGATAGCAATCAGCCCCAGCATTTT. The full variable domain, rest sourced from reference TRBV7-2 and TRBJ1-5, is GAGVSQSPSNKVTEKGKDVELRCDPISGHTALYWYRQSLGQGLEFLIYFQGNSAPDKSGLPSDRFSAERTGGSVSTLTIQRTQQEDSAVYLCASSLGSDSNQPQHFGDGTRLSIL.

This rearrangement joins TRBV12-3 or TRBV12-4 to TRBJ1-2; no reliable D call. This CDR3 comprises 12 residues. V lost 4 bases, J lost 4 bases, and 7 bases lay in between. CDR3 sequence: CASSSIGYGYTF. CDR3 DNA sequence: TGTGCCAGCAGTTCCATCGGCTATGGCTACACCTTC.

The gene calls are TRBV27 and TRBJ2-3, with 7 bases that match TRBD2. This CDR3 comprises 16 residues. V gave up 3 bases and J gave up 1 base; unmatched junction bases: 7. Per the germline V gene, CDR1 is MNHEY and CDR2 is SMNVEV (reference sequence). Written as DNA, the CDR3 is TGTGCCAGCAGTTTTACGGGGCTAGCGGGCACAGATACGCAGTATTTT. Encoded protein: CASSFTGLAGTDTQYF.

Here the CDR3 DNA reads TGTGCCAGCAGTTTAGGGGGGACCGATTCCTACGAGCAGTACTTC. It translates to CASSLGGTDSYEQYF. V gene TRBV28 combines with J gene TRBJ2-7; D is possibly TRBD2 (6 bases). The length of the CDR3 is 15 residues. Trimming pared 2 bases from V and 1 base from J, leaving 12 bases between. Germline CDR1 and CDR2: MDHEN and SYDVKM.

As DNA, the CDR3 is TGTGCCAGTAGTATCCAGATAGGACAGGGGTACCTTCCCTTCTATGGCTACACCTTC. Amino acids: CASSIQIGQGYLPFYGYTF. The V and J genes are TRBV19 and TRBJ1-2, with 9 bases lining up with TRBD1. After removal of 3 bases from V and 4 bases from J, the junction contained 18 bases not matched to a gene. CDR1 and CDR2 from the germline V gene are LNHDA and SQIVND (reference sequence). CDR3 length equals 19 residues.

J is TRBJ1-4 and V is TRBV11-2, with TRBD1 matching 7 bases. CDR1 and CDR2 (germline): SGHAT, FQNNGV. This CDR3 has 17 residues. Trimming removed 1 base from V and 0 bases from J; junction bases left unmatched: 5. CDR3 amino acids: CASSLGRQGSTNEKLFF. The CDR3 nucleotides read TGTGCCAGCAGCTTAGGTAGACAGGGATCAACTAATGAAAAACTGTTTTTT.

The rearrangement uses TRBV13 and TRBJ2-3, with D possibly TRBD1 on 6 matching bases. The CDR3 extends over 16 amino acids. Per the germline V gene, CDR1 is PRHDT and CDR2 is FYEKMQ (reference sequence). V lost 5 bases, J lost 3 bases, and 18 bases lay in between. The CDR3 DNA is TGTGCCAGCAGCGCTTTGACAGGCTATGGGACAGATACGCAGTATTTT. This translates into CASSALTGYGTDTQYF.

The chain joins TRBV6-5 to TRBJ2-3, with a weak D call TRBD2 (7 bases). The CDR3 sequence is 13 residues long. The V and J ends lost 10 bases and 1 base respectively, with 12 bases between them. In germline, CDR1 is MNHEY, CDR2 SVGAGI. Here the CDR3 reads CAIRGAGTDTQYF. CDR3 bases: TGTGCCATCCGGGGGGCTGGCACAGATACGCAGTATTTT.

V usage is TRBV29-1 and J usage is TRBJ2-4; D may be TRBD2 (7 bases). Germline CDR1 reads SQVTM; CDR2 reads ANQGSEA. V gave up 6 bases and J gave up 0 bases, with 15 bases separating them. CDR3 length: 15 amino acids. The CDR3 protein is CSVETGREAKNIQYF. In nucleotides, the CDR3 is TGCAGCGTCGAAACAGGGAGGGAAGCCAAAAACATTCAGTACTTC.

The J gene is TRBJ2-7, the V gene TRBV18, with 7 bases aligning to TRBD1. The CDR3 sequence is 16 residues long. Looked up from germline, CDR1 is KGHSH and CDR2 is LQKENI. V was clipped by 1 base and J by 1 base; unmatched bases: 7. This CDR3 is CASSPLGQTGSYEQYF. CDR3 DNA sequence: TGTGCCAGCTCACCACTGGGCCAGACAGGGTCCTACGAGCAGTACTTC.

This chain uses TRBV2 with TRBJ1-2, with TRBD1 identical over 9 bases. The germline V gene encodes CDR1 SNHLY and CDR2 FYNNEI. The CDR3 sequence is 15 residues long. V dropped 6 bases and J dropped 1; count of bases not matched to a gene: 6. The CDR3 spells CASRVGQGFNYGYTF. Here the CDR3 DNA reads TGTGCCAGCAGGGTCGGACAGGGGTTTAACTATGGCTACACCTTC. Full variable domain (outside the CDR3, taken from reference TRBV2 and TRBJ1-2): EPEVTQTPSHQVTQMGQEVILRCVPISNHLYFYWYRQILGQKVEFLVSFYNNEISEKSEIFDDQFSVERPDGSNFTLKIRSTKLEDSAMYFCASRVGQGFNYGYTFGSGTRLTVV.

The V call is TRBV18, the J call TRBJ2-7, with D possibly being TRBD1 (6 bases). Per germline, CDR1 KGHSH and CDR2 LQKENI. V gave up 3 bases and J gave up 0 bases, with 12 bases separating them. There are 15 residues in the CDR3. The CDR3 DNA is TGTGCCAGCTCACCGCTGGACAGCTTCTCCTACGAGCAGTACTTC. Translating it yields CASSPLDSFSYEQYF.

The chain has TRBV19 and TRBJ2-7; TRBD2 matches 9 bases. Germline CDR1 reads LNHDA; CDR2 reads SQIVND (reference sequence). This CDR3 has 15 residues. The V segment lost 4 bases and the J segment 1 base; nucleotides outside the gene matches: 5. The CDR3 here is CASSTRLAESYEQYF. CDR3 DNA: TGTGCCAGTAGTACCCGACTAGCGGAATCCTACGAGCAGTACTTC.

This chain links TRBV7-6 with TRBJ2-3; TRBD2 matches at 8 bases. The ends lost 2 bases at V and 2 bases at J; junction bases unmatched: 3. The germline V gene has CDR1 SGHVS and CDR2 FNYEAQ. This CDR3 has 15 residues. The CDR3 protein is CASSLFGGATDTQYF. CDR3 in DNA: TGTGCCAGCAGCTTATTCGGGGGGGCCACAGATACGCAGTATTTT.

This clone showed up just once. CDR3 region: CASSLGSLPRTDTQYF. DNA of the CDR3: TGTGCCAGCAGCTTAGGATCACTTCCGAGGACAGATACGCAGTATTTT. V usage is TRBV11-2 and J usage is TRBJ2-3; D not certain. This CDR3 spans 16 amino acids. The germline gives CDR1 SGHAT, CDR2 FQNNGV. Trimming cost V 1 base and J 3 bases, with 14 bases left between them.

The genes are TRBV5-4 and TRBJ2-7; D is unclear. The V gene's germline CDR1 is SGHNT and CDR2 YYREEE (reference sequence). Trimming stripped 5 bases from V and 3 bases from J, with 18 bases between. CDR3 length: 15 residues. CDR3 sequence reads: CASSRAGEPGYEQYF. The CDR3 DNA is TGTGCCAGCAGTCGAGCCGGAGAGCCGGGCTACGAGCAGTACTTC.

The chain carries TRBV6-5 and TRBJ2-5, with 7 positions matching TRBD2. The junction had 8 bases not matched to a gene; V was cut back by 6 bases and J by 4 bases. CDR3 size: 14 residues. Germline V gene data show CDR1 as MNHEY and CDR2 as SVGAGI. CDR3 loop: CASSAWGGRETQYF. The CDR3, as DNA: TGTGCCAGCAGCGCTTGGGGAGGGAGAGAGACCCAGTACTTC.

This clone was recorded once. The chain uses TRBV28 and TRBJ1-5; 7 nucleotides agree with TRBD1. With V trimmed by 6 bases and J by 7 bases, 12 bases remained unmatched. The CDR3 has 15 amino acids. Germline V gives CDR1 MDHEN, CDR2 SYDVKM. The CDR3: CASRKLTGINQPQHF. CDR3 DNA sequence: TGTGCCAGCAGAAAACTGACAGGGATAAACCAGCCCCAGCATTTT.

The gene calls are TRBV27 and TRBJ1-2, with 7 bases fitting TRBD1. Germline V gene lookup returns CDR1 MNHEY and CDR2 SMNVEV (reference sequence). V lost 3 bases to trimming and J lost 4 bases; unmatched junction nucleotides: 5. The CDR3 contains 14 residues. The CDR3: CASSFLDRRYGYTF. The CDR3 DNA is TGTGCCAGCAGTTTCTTGGACAGGCGCTATGGCTACACCTTC.

This sequence joins TRBV6-5 and TRBJ2-7; the match to TRBD1 covers 8 bases. V was pared by 6 bases and J by 6 bases, with 10 bases of the junction left unmatched. The CDR3 spans 14 residues. Per the germline V gene, CDR1 is MNHEY and CDR2 is SVGAGI. The CDR3 DNA follows: TGTGCCAGCAGCAGATTACAGGGGGACTCCGAGCAGTACTTC. Translation gives CASSRLQGDSEQYF.

The chain recombines TRBV27 with TRBJ1-5; TRBD1 aligns across 10 bases. Germline V gene data show CDR1 as MNHEY and CDR2 as SMNVEV (reference sequence). After removal of 5 bases from V and 0 bases from J, the junction contained 10 bases not matched to a gene. CDR3 length equals 18 residues. CDR3 loop: CASSTRTGGFISNQPQHF. DNA for the CDR3: TGTGCCAGCAGTACCCGGACAGGGGGATTCATTAGCAATCAGCCCCAGCATTTT.

The CDR3 here is CASRPLGGNTEAFF. The CDR3 DNA reads TGTGCCAGCAGGCCACTGGGGGGGAACACTGAAGCTTTCTTT. The chain carries TRBV9 and TRBJ1-1, with D maybe TRBD1 (5 bases). The CDR3 is 14 amino acids. Germline V CDR1 and CDR2: SGDLS, YYNGEE. The V end was cut by 5 bases, the J end by 1 base, with 12 bases between.

The rearrangement joins TRBV28 to TRBJ1-1; D unresolved. Trimming removed 11 bases from V and 1 base from J, with 8 bases in between. This CDR3 has 11 amino acids. Germline lookup yields CDR1 MDHEN and CDR2 SYDVKM. The CDR3 protein is CAVQENTEAFF. The DNA for the CDR3 is TGTGCCGTACAAGAGAACACTGAAGCTTTCTTT.

As concerns this clone: One junction end disagrees with the germline gene, perhaps due to a read error. Other nucleotide sequences from this sample produce the same CDR3. This chain joins TRBV7-7 and TRBJ2-5; 9 bases match TRBD2. CDR3 length: 15 amino acids. Germline lookup yields CDR1 SSHAT and CDR2 FNYEAQ (reference sequence). The CDR3 loop reads CASSLVASGVETQYF. CDR3 nucleotides: TGTGCTAGCAGCTTAGTGGCTAGCGGGGTTGAGACCCAGTACTTC. The full variable domain, completed using reference TRBV7-7 and TRBJ2-5, is GAGVSQSPRYKVTKRGQDVTLRCDPISSHATLYWYQQALGQGPEFLTYFNYEAQPDKSGLPSDRFSAERPEGSISTLTIQRTEQRDSAMYRCASSLVASGVETQYFGPGTRLLVL.

The V and J genes are TRBV5-1 and TRBJ2-5; 7 nucleotides agree with TRBD2. V lost 5 bases and J lost 5; bases outside the gene matches: 12. The V gene's germline CDR1 is SGHRS and CDR2 YFSETQ. This CDR3 is 15 amino acids long. CDR3 protein: CASREDGGTGETQYF. In DNA form, the CDR3 reads TGCGCCAGCAGGGAGGACGGGGGGACGGGGGAGACCCAGTACTTC.